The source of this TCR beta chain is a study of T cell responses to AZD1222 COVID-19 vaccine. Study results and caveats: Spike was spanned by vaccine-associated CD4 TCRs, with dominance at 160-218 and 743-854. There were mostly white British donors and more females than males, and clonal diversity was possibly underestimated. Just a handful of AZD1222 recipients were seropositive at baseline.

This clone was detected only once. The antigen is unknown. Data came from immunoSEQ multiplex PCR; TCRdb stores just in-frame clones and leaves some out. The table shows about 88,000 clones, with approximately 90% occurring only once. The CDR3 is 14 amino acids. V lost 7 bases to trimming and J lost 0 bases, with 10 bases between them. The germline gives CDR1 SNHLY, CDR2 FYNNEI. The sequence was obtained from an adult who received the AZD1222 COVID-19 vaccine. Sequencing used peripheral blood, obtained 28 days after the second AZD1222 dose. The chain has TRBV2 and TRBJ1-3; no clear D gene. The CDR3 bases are TGTGCCAGCACCGAGAGGAGCTCTGGAAACACCATATATTTT. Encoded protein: CASTERSSGNTIYF.